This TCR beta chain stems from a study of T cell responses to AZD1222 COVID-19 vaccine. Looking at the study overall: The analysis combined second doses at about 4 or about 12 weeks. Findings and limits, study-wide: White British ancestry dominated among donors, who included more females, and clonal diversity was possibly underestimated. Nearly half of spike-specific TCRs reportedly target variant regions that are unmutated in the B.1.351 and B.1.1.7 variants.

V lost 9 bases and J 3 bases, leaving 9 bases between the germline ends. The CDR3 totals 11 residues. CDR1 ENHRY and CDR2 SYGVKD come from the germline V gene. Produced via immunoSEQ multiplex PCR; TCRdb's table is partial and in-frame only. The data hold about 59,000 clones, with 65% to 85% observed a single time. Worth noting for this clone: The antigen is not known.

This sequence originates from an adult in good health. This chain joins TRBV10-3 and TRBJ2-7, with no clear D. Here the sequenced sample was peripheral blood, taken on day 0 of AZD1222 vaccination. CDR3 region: CAIMGNYEQYF. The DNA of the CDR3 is TGTGCCATAATGGGTAACTACGAGCAGTACTTC.